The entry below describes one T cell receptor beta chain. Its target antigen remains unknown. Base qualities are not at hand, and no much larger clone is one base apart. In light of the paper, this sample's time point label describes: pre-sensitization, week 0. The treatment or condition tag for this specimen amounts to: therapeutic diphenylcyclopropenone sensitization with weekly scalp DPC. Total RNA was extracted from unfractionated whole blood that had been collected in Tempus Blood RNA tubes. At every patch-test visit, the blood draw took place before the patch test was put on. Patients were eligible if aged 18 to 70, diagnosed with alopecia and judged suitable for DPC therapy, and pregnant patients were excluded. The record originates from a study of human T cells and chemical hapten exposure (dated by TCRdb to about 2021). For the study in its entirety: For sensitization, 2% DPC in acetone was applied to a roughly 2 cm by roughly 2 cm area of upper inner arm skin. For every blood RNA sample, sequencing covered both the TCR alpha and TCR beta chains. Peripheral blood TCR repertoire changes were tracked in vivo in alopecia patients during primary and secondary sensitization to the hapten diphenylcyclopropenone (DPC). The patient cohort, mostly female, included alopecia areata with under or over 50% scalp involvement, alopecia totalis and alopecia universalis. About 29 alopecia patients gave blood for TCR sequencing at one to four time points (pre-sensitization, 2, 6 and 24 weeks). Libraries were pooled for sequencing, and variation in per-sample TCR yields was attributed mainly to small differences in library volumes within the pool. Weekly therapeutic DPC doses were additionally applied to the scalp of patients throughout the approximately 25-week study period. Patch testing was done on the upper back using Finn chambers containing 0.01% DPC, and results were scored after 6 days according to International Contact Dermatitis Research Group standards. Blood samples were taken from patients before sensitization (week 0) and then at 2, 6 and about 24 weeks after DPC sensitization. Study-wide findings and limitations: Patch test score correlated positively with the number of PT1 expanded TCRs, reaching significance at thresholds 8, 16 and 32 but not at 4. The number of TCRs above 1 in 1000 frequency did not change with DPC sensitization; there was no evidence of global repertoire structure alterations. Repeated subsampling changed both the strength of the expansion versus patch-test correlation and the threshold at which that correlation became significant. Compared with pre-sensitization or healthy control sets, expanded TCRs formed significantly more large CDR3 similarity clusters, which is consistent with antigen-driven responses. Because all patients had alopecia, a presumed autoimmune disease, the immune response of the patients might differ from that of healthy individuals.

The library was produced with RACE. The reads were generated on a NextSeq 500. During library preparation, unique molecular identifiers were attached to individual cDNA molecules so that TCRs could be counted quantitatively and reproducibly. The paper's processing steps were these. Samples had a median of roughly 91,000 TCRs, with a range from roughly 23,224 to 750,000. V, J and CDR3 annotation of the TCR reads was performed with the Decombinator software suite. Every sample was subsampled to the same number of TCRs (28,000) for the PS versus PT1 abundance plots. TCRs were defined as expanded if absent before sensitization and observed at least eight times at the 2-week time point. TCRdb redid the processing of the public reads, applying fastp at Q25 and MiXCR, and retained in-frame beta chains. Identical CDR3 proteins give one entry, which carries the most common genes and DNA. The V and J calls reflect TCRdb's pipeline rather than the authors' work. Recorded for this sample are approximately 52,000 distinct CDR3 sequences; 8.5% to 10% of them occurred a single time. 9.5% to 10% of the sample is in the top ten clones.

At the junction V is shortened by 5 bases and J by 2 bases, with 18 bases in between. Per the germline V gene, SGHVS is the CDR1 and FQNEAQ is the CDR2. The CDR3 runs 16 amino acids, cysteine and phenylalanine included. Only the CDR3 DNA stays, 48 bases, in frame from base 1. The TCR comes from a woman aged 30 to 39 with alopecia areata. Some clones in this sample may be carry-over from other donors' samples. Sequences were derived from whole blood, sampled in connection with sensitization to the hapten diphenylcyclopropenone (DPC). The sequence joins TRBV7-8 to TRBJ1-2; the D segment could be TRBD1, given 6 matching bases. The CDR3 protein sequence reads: CASSGGEGGANYGYTF. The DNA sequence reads TGTGCCAGCAGCGGCGGGGAGGGGGGCGCGAACTATGGCTACACCTTC.